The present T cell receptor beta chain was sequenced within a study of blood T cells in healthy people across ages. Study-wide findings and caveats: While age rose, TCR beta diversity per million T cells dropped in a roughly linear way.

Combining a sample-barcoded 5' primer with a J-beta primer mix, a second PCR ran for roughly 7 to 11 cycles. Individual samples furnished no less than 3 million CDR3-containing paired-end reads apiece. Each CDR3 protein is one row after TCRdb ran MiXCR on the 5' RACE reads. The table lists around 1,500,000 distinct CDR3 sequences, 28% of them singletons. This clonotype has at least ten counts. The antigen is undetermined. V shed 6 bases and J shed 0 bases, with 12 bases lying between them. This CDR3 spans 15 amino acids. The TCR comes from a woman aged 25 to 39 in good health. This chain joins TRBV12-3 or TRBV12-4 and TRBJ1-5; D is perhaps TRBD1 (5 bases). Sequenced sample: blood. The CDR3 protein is CASRLGGVSNQPQHF. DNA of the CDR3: TGTGCCAGCAGACTGGGGGGAGTTAGCAATCAGCCCCAGCATTTT.